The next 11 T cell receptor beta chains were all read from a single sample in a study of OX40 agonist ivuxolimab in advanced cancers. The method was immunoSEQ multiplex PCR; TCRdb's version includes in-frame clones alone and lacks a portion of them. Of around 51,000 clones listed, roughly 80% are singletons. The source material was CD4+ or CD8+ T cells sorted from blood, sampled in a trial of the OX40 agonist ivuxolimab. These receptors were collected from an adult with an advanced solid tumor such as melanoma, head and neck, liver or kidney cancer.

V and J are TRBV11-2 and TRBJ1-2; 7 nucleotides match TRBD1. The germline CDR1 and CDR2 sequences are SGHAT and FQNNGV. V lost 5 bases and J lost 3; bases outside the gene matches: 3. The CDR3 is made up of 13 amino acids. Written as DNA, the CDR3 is TGTGCCAGCAGCGGCAGGGGGGACTATGGCTACACCTTC. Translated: CASSGRGDYGYTF. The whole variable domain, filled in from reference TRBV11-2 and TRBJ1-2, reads EAGVAQSPRYKIIEKRQSVAFWCNPISGHATLYWYQQILGQGPKLLIQFQNNGVVDDSQLPKDRFSAERLKGVDSTLKIQPAKLEDSAVYLCASSGRGDYGYTFGSGTRLTVV.

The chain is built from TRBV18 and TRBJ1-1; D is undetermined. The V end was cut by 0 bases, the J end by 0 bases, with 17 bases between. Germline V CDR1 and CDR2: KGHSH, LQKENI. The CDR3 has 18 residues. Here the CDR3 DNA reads TGTGCCAGCTCACCACCCCTTTCGAGCCCGGTGATGAACACTGAAGCTTTCTTT. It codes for CASSPPLSSPVMNTEAFF.

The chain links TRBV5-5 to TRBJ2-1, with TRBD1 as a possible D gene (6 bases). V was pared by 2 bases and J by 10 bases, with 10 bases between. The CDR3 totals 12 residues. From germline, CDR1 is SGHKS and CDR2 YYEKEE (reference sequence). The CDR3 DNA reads TGTGCCAGCAGCTTCCTAGACAGGGAGCAGTTCTTC. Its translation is CASSFLDREQFF.

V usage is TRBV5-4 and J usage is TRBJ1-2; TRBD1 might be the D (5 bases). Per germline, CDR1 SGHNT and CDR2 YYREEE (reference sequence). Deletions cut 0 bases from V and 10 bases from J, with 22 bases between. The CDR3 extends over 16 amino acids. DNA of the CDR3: TGTGCCAGCAGCTTGGAGCCGGGACCGGCAGCCCCAACCTACACCTTC. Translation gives CASSLEPGPAAPTYTF.

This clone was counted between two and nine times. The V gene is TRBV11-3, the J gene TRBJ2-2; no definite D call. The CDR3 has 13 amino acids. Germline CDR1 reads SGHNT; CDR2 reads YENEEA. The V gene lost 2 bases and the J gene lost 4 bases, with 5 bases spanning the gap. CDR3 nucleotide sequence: TGTGCCAGCAGCTTACTGGTCACCGGGGAGCTGTTTTTT. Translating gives CASSLLVTGELFF.

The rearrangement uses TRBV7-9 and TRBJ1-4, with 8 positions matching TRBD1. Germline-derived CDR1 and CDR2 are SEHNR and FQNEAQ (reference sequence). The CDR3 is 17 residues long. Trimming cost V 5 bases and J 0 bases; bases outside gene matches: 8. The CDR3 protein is CASSTGQGTATNEKLFF. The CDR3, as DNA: TGTGCCAGCAGCACCGGACAGGGAACTGCAACTAATGAAAAACTGTTTTTT.

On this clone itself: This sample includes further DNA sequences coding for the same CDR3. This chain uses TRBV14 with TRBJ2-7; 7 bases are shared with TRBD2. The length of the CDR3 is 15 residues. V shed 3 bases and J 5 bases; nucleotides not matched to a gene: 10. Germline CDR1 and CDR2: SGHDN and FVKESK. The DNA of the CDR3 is TGTGCCAGCAGCCACCCGGAGGGCGGGAGTAACGAGCAGTACTTC. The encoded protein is CASSHPEGGSNEQYF.

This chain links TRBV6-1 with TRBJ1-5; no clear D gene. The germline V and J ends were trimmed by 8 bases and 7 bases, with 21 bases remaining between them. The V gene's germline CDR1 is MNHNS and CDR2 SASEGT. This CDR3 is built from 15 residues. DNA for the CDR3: TGTGCCAGCCAAGTCCTTGCGAGGATAGAACAGCCCCAGCATTTT. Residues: CASQVLARIEQPQHF.

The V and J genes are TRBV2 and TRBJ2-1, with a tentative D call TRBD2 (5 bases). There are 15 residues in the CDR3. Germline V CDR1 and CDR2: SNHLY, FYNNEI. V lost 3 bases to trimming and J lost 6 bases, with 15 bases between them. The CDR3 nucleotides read TGTGCCAGCAGTGAGGTCCGCCTAGCTTCCAATGAGCAGTTCTTC. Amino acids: CASSEVRLASNEQFF.

DNA of the CDR3: TGTGCCAGCAGTTTGGTACGGAACTACGAGCAGTACTTC. Translated: CASSLVRNYEQYF. This chain links TRBV28 with TRBJ2-7; no clear D. The V end was cut by 3 bases, the J end by 3 bases, with 9 bases between. The CDR3 runs 13 residues. Germline lookup yields CDR1 MDHEN and CDR2 SYDVKM.

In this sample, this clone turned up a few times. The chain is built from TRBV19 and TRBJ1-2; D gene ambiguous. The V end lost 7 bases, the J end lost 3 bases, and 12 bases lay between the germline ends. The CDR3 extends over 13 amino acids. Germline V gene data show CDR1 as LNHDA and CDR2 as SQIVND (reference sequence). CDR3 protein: CASKEVSYYGYTF. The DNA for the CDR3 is TGTGCCAGTAAGGAAGTTTCCTACTATGGCTACACCTTC.